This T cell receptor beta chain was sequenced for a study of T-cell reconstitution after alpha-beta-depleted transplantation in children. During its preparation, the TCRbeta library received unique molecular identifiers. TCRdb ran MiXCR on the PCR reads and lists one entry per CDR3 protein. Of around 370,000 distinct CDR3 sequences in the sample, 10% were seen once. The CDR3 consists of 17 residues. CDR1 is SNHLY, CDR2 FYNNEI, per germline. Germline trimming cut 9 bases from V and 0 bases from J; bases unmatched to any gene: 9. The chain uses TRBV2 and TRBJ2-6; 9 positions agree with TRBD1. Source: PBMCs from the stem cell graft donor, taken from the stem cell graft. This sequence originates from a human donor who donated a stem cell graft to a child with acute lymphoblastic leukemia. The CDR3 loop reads CASARDRASSGANVLTF. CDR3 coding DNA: TGTGCCAGTGCGAGGGACAGGGCTAGCTCTGGGGCCAACGTCCTGACTTTC.